This T cell receptor (beta chain) came from a study of blood T cell repertoires in COVID-19. Study as a whole: Nucleic acid was either cDNA or gDNA, and it came from T cells, B-cell-depleted T cells, or PBMCs.

Assay: immunoSEQ multiplex PCR; the TCRdb copy retains only in-frame clones and omits some. Here the sample spans some 93,000 clones, 80% to 90% being singletons. The sequenced sample was peripheral blood. This TCR was recovered from a man aged 55 to 70 with acute or convalescent COVID-19.

The CDR3 DNA is TGCGCCAGCAGCTTGGGAGATAACACCGGGGAGCTGTTTTTT. Translating it yields CASSLGDNTGELFF. This chain joins TRBV5-1 and TRBJ2-2; D remains unclear. Germline loops: CDR1 SGHRS, CDR2 YFSETQ. V gave up 0 bases and J gave up 2 bases, with 5 bases separating them. This CDR3 is 14 amino acids long.